These T cell receptor beta chains were read from a single sample in a study of T cells in Graves' hyperthyroidism and ophthalmopathy. One entry per CDR3 protein results from TCRdb running MiXCR on the multiplex PCR reads. This table has 560,000 or so distinct CDR3 sequences, less than 20% appearing once. The specimen sequenced was blood. The receptors were gathered from a man in his forties or fifties with Graves' ophthalmopathy. Each CDR3 is given with its conserved first and last residue. D genes are given only for firm matches. Some rows have no size entry. The others give once, few or many, or a class for an expanded clone.

size	V	J	D	DNA	CDR3
-	TRBV20-1	TRBJ2-7	TRBD2	TGCAGTGCTAGAGGGACTAGCGGGAGGCTGGAGCAGTACTTC	CSARGTSGRLEQYF
-	TRBV19	TRBJ2-1	TRBD2	TGTGCCAGTAGTATTGTAGCGGGATTGCTGGGGGTGAGCAATGAGCAGTTCTTC	CASSIVAGLLGVSNEQFF
-	TRBV7-9	TRBJ2-7	-	TGTGCCAGCAGCCGGGTGGAGTCCTACGAGCAGTACTTC	CASSRVESYEQYF
-	TRBV7-8	TRBJ2-2	TRBD1	TGTGCCAGCAGCTTGAGACAGGGTATCACCGGGGAGCTGTTTTTT	CASSLRQGITGELFF
many	TRBV19	TRBJ2-3	-	TGTGCCAGTACCGGCGGACAGGGAGGGAGAGATACGCAGTATTTT	CASTGGQGGRDTQYF
-	TRBV7-2	TRBJ2-1	TRBD2	TGTGCCAGCATCCAGCGGGAGCTCTACAATGAGCAGTTCTTC	CASIQRELYNEQFF
-	TRBV3-1	TRBJ1-2	-	TGTGCCAGCAGCCAAGAATCCCCCCCTTCCACGCCAAACTATGGCTACACCTTC	CASSQESPPSTPNYGYTF
once	TRBV30	TRBJ2-5	-	TGTGCCTGGAGTCTTGGCAGAAGAGAGACCCAGTACTTC	CAWSLGRRETQYF
few	TRBV12-3/TRBV12-4	TRBJ2-3	TRBD2	TGTGCCAGCAGTGAGACTAGCGGAACTTATACGCAGTATTTT	CASSETSGTYTQYF
-	TRBV6-9	TRBJ2-3	-	TGTGCCAGCAGTTATTCGGACACCACAGATACGCAGTATTTT	CASSYSDTTDTQYF
few	TRBV6-1	TRBJ1-3	TRBD1	TGTGCCAGCAGTGCCAGGGGGCTTGGAAACACCATATATTTT	CASSARGLGNTIYF
few	TRBV27	TRBJ1-2	TRBD1	TGTGCCGCAGGGGGGGTCCGTGGCTACACCTTC	CAAGGVRGYTF
few	TRBV2	TRBJ1-2	-	TGTGCCAGCAGTGAAGCATACCTGGGTGGGGGCTACACCTTC	CASSEAYLGGGYTF
-	TRBV19	TRBJ1-5	-	TGTGCCAGTAGTATCGGACCCCTGCAGCCCCAGCATTTT	CASSIGPLQPQHF
-	TRBV30	TRBJ2-1	-	TGTGCCTGGAGTAAAGGGATAGTCTACAATGAGCAGTTCTTC	CAWSKGIVYNEQFF
-	TRBV19	TRBJ2-2	TRBD2	TGTGCCAGTAGTACGACTAGCGGGGGAAACACCGGGGAGCTGTTTTTT	CASSTTSGGNTGELFF
many	TRBV11-2	TRBJ2-2	-	TGTGCCAGCAGCCACTCATTATCCACCGGGGAGCTGTTTTTT	CASSHSLSTGELFF
many	TRBV4-1	TRBJ2-2	-	TGTGCCAGCAGCCGTGGAGACACCGGGGAGCTGTTTTTT	CASSRGDTGELFF
many	TRBV30	TRBJ1-5	-	TGTGCCTGGAGTATTCACAGGGCCAGCAATCAGCCCCAGCATTTT	CAWSIHRASNQPQHF
-	TRBV20-1	TRBJ2-7	TRBD2	TGCAGTGCTAATCTAGCGGGGATCACACAGGGTCCTACGGTTGAGCAGTACTTC	CSANLAGITQGPTVEQYF
-	TRBV14	TRBJ2-1	-	TGTGCCAGCAGCCGTTCCCTTAGCGGTGAGCAGTTCTTC	CASSRSLSGEQFF
many	TRBV27	TRBJ1-1	-	TGTGCCAGCAGTTTAGGCGTCGCGGGGACTGAAGCTTTCTTT	CASSLGVAGTEAFF
-	TRBV2	TRBJ2-1	-	TGTGCCAGCAGTGAGAGAGGGGGCAATGAGCAGTTCTTC	CASSERGGNEQFF